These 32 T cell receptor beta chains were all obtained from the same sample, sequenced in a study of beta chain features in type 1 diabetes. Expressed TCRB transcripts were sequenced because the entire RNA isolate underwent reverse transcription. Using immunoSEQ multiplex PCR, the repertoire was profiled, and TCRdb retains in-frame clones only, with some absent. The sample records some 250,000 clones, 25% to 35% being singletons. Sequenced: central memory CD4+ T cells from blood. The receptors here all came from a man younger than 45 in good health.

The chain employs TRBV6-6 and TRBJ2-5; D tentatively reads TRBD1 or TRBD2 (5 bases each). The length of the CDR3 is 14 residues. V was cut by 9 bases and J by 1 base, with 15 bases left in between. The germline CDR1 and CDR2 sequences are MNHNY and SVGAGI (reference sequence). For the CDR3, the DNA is TGTGCCAGTGGGGACCGTTACCGCCAAGAGACCCAGTACTTC. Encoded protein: CASGDRYRQETQYF.

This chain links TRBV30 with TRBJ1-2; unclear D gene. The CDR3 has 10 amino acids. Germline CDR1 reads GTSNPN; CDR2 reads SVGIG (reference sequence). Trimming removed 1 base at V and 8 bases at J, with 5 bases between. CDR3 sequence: CAWSDVGYTF. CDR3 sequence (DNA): TGTGCCTGGAGTGACGTAGGCTACACCTTC.

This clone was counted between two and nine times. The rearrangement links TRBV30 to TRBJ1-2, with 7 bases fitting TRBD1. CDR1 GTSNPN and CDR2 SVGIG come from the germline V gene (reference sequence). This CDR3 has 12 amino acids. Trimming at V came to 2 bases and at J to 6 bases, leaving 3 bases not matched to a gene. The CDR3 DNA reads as TGTGCCTGGAGTCCTGGGACAGATGGCTACACCTTC. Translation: CAWSPGTDGYTF.

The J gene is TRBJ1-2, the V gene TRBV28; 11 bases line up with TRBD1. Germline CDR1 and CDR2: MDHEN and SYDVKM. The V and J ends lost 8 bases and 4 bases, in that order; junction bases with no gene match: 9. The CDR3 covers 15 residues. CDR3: CASLTPGQGVYGYTF. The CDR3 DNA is TGTGCCAGCCTTACTCCGGGACAGGGGGTCTATGGCTACACCTTC.

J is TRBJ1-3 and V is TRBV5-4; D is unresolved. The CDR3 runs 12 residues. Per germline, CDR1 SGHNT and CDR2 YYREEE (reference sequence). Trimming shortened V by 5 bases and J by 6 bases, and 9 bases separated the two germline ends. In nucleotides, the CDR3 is TGTGCCAGCAGTCGAGGCGAAAACACCATATATTTT. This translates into CASSRGENTIYF.

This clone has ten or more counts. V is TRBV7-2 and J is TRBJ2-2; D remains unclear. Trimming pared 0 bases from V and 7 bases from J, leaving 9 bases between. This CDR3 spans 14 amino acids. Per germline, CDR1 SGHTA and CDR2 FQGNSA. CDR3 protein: CASSLAPRSGELFF. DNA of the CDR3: TGTGCCAGCAGCTTAGCCCCGCGAAGCGGGGAGCTGTTTTTT.

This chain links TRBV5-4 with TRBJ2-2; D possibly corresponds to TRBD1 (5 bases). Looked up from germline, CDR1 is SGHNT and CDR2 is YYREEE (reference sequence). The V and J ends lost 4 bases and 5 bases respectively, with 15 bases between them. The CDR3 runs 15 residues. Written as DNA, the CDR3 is TGTGCCAGCAGCCTGGGGCCCCCGGCGACCGGGGAGCTGTTTTTT. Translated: CASSLGPPATGELFF.

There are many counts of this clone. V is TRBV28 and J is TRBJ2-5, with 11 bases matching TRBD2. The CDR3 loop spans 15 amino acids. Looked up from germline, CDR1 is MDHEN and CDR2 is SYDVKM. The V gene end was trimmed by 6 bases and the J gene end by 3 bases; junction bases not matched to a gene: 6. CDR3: CASRKLAGVKETQYF. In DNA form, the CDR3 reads TGTGCCAGCAGGAAACTAGCGGGGGTTAAAGAGACCCAGTACTTC. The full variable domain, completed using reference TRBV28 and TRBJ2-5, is DVKVTQSSRYLVKRTGEKVFLECVQDMDHENMFWYRQDPGLGLRLIYFSYDVKMKEKGDIPEGYSVSREKKERFSLILESASTNQTSMYLCASRKLAGVKETQYFGPGTRLLVL.

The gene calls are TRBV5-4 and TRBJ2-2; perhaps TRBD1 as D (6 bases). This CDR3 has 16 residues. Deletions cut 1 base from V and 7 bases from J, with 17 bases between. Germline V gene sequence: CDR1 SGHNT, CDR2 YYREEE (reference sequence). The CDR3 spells CASSLSRGSKGGELFF. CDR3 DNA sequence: TGTGCCAGCAGCTTGAGCAGGGGATCTAAAGGCGGGGAGCTGTTTTTT.

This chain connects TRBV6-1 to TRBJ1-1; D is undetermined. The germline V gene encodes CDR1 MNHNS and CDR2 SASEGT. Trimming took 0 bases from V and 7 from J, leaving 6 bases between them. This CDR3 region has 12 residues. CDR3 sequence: CASSEARHEAFF. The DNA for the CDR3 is TGTGCCAGCAGTGAAGCTAGACATGAAGCTTTCTTT.

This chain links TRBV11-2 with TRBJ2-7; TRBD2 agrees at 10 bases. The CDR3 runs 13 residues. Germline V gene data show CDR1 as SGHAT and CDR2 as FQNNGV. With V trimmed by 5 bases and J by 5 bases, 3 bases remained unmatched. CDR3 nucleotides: TGTGCCAGCAGCAAGCGGGAGGGACACGAGCAGTACTTC. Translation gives CASSKREGHEQYF.

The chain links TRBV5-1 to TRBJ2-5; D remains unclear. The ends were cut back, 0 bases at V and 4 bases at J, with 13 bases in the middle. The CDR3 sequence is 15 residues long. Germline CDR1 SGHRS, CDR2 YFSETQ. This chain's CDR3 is CASSLVGLGAETQYF. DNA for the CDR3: TGCGCCAGCAGCTTGGTGGGCCTAGGCGCAGAGACCCAGTACTTC. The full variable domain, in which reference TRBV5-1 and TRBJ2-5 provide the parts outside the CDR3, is KAGVTQTPRYLIKTRGQQVTLSCSPISGHRSVSWYQQTPGQGLQFLFEYFSETQRNKGNFPGRFSGRQFSNSRSEMNVSTLELGDSALYLCASSLVGLGAETQYFGPGTRLLVL.

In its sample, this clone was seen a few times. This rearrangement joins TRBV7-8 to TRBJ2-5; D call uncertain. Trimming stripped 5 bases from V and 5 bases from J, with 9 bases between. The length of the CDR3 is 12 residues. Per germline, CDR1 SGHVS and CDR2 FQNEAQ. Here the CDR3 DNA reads TGTGCCAGCAGCAGGACCGTGGAGACCCAGTACTTC. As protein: CASSRTVETQYF.

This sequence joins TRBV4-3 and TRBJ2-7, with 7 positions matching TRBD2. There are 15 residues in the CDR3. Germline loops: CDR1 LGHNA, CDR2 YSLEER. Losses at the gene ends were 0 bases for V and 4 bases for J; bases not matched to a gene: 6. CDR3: CASSQDSASGYEQYF. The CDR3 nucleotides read TGCGCCAGCAGCCAAGATTCTGCTAGCGGATACGAGCAGTACTTC.

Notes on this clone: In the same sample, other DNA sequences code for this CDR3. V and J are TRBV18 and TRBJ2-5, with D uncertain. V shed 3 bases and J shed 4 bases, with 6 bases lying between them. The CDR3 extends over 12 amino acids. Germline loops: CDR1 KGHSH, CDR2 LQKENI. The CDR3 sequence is CASSPKGETQYF. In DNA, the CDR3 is TGTGCCAGCTCACCGAAAGGAGAGACCCAGTACTTC.

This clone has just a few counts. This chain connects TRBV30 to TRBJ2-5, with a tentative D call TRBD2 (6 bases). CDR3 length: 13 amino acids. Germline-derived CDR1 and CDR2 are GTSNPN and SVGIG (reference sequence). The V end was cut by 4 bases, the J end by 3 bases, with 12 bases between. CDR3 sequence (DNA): TGTGCCTGGAAGGCCTCGGGGGAAGAGACCCAGTACTTC. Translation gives CAWKASGEETQYF.

CDR3 sequence: CASSYGTSGKEQYF. CDR3 sequence (DNA): TGTGCCAGCAGTTACGGGACTAGCGGAAAGGAGCAGTACTTC. This rearrangement joins TRBV6-5 to TRBJ2-7, with 11 bases fitting TRBD2. Germline V gene lookup returns CDR1 MNHEY and CDR2 SVGAGI. The CDR3 consists of 14 residues. The V gene end was trimmed by 2 bases and the J gene end by 7 bases; junction bases not matched to a gene: 4.

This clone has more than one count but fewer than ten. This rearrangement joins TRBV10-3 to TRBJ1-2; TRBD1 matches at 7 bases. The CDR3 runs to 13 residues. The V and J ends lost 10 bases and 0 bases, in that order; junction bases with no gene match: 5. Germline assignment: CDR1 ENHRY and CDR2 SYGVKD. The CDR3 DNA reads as TGTGCCACGGGACAGCTTTCTAACTATGGCTACACCTTC. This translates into CATGQLSNYGYTF.

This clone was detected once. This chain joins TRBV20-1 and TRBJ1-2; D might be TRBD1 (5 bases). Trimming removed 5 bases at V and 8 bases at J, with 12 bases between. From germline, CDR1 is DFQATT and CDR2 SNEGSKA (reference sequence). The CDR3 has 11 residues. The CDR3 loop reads CSAPRGKGYTF. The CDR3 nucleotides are TGCAGTGCTCCCCGGGGCAAGGGCTACACCTTC.

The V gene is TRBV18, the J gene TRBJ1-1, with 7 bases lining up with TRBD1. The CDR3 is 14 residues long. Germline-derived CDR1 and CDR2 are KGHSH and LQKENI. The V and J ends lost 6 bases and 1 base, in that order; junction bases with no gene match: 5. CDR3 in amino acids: CASSQTGRNTEAFF. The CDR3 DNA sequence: TGTGCCAGCTCTCAGACAGGGAGGAACACTGAAGCTTTCTTT.

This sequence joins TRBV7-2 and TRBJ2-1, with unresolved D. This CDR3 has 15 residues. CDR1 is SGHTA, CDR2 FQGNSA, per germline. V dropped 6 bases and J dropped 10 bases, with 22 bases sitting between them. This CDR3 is CASRYRVLTRSEQFF. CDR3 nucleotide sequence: TGTGCCAGCAGGTACCGGGTCCTCACCCGGAGCGAGCAGTTCTTC.

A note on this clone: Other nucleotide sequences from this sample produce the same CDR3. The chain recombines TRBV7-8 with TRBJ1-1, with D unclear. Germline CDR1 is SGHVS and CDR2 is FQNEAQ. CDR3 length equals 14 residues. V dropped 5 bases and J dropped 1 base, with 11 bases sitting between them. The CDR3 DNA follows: TGTGCCAGCAGCCTGGGCGCAGGGAACACTGAAGCTTTCTTT. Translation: CASSLGAGNTEAFF.

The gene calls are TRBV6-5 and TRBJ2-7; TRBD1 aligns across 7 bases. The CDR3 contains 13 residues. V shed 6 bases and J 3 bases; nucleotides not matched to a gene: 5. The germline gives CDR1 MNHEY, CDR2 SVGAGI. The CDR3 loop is CASRRDSHYEQYF. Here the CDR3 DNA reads TGTGCCAGCAGGAGGGACAGTCACTACGAGCAGTACTTC.

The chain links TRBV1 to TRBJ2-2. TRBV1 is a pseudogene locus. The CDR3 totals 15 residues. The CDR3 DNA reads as TGCACCAGCAGCCAAGATCGTCTGCTCCGGAGGGAGCTGTTTTTT. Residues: CTSSQDRLLRRELFF.

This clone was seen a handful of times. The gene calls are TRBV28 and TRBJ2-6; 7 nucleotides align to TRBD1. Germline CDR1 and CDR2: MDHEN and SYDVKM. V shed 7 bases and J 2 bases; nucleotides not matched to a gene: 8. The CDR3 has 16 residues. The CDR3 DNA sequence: TGTGCCAGCAATGACAGGGCTGGGCCTGGGGCCAACGTCCTGACTTTC. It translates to CASNDRAGPGANVLTF.

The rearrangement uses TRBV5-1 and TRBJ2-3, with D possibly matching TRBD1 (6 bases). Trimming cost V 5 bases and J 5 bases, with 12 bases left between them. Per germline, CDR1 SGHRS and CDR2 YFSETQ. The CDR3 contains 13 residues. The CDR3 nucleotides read TGCGCCAGCAGTGACAGGCTGATAGATACGCAGTATTTT. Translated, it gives CASSDRLIDTQYF. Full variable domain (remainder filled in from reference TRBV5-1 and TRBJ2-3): KAGVTQTPRYLIKTRGQQVTLSCSPISGHRSVSWYQQTPGQGLQFLFEYFSETQRNKGNFPGRFSGRQFSNSRSEMNVSTLELGDSALYLCASSDRLIDTQYFGPGTRLTVL.

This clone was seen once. The DNA for the CDR3 is TGTGCCAGCAGCTTGGGCAGGGAAAGGGCCTACAATGAGCAGTTCTTC. Encoded protein: CASSLGRERAYNEQFF. V gene TRBV5-6 combines with J gene TRBJ2-1, with D perhaps matching TRBD1 (5 bases). V was shortened by 0 bases and J by 2 bases, with 12 bases between the two germline ends. CDR3 length: 16 residues. Germline values: CDR1 SGHDT, CDR2 YYEEEE.

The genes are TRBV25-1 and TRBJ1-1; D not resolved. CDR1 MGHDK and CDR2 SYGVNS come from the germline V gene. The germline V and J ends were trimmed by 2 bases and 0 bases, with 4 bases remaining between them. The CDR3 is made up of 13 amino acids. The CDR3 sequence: CASSEHVNTEAFF. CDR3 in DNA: TGTGCCAGCAGTGAACACGTGAACACTGAAGCTTTCTTT.

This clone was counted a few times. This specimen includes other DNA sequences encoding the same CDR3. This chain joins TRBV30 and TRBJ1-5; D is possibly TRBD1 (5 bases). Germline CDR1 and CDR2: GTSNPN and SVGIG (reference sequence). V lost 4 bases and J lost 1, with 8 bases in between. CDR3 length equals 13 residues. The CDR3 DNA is TGTGCCTGGAACCGGGACAGCAATCAGCCCCAGCATTTT. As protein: CAWNRDSNQPQHF.

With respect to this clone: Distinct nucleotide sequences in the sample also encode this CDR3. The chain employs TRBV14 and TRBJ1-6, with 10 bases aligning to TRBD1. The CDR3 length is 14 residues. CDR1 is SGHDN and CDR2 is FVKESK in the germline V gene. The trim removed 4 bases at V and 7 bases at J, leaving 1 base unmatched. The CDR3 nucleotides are TGTGCCAGCAGCCGGGACAGGGGAAATTCACCCCTCCACTTT. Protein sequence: CASSRDRGNSPLHF.

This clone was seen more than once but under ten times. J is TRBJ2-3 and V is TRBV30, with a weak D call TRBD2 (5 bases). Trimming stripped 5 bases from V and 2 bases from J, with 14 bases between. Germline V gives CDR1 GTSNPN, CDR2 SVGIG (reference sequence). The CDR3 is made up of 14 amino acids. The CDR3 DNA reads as TGTGCCTGGGGTCTCGGAGGTCCCACAGATACGCAGTATTTT. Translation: CAWGLGGPTDTQYF.

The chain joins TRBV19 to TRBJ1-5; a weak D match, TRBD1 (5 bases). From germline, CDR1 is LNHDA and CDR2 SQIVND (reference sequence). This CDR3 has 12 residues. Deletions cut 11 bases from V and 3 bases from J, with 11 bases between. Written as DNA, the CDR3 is TGTGCCTCCCGGGACCTCAATCAGCCCCAGCATTTT. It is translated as CASRDLNQPQHF.